One sample yielded the 28 T cell receptor beta chains listed below, sequenced in a study of spatial heterogeneity in lung cancer. Time point indicated: sample taken at primary tumor resection. TCRdb redid the calling of the 5' RACE reads with MiXCR, one entry per CDR3 protein. The data show about 92,000 distinct CDR3 sequences, less than 15% seen once. Sequenced material: PBMCs, taken at surgery. The receptors were sampled from a male donor with early-stage non-small cell lung cancer.

This clonotype was counted only a few times. CDR3 protein: CASSLQPSSGAETQYF. CDR3 bases: TGCGCCAGCAGCTTACAACCCTCTAGCGGGGCAGAGACCCAGTACTTC. The genes are TRBV5-1 and TRBJ2-5, with 9 bases identical to TRBD2. V dropped 2 bases and J dropped 4; count of bases not matched to a gene: 9. Germline loops: CDR1 SGHRS, CDR2 YFSETQ. The CDR3 loop spans 16 amino acids.

V usage is TRBV29-1 and J usage is TRBJ1-2, with D maybe TRBD1 (5 bases). Trimming took 6 bases from V and 0 from J, leaving 5 bases between them. CDR3 length: 11 amino acids. CDR1 and CDR2 from the germline V gene are SQVTM and ANQGSEA. The CDR3 DNA reads TGCAGCGTAGGGGCTAACTATGGCTACACCTTC. Protein sequence: CSVGANYGYTF.

The chain employs TRBV21-1 and TRBJ1-6; the table's TRBD1 call for D was not verified on the DNA. TRBV21-1 constitutes a pseudogene. The CDR3 is 17 residues long. The DNA of the CDR3 is TGTGCCAGCAGCAAAGCCCCGGGACAGGGGGCTGATTCACCCCTCCACTTT. Translating it yields CASSKAPGQGADSPLHF.

The chain recombines TRBV12-3 or TRBV12-4 with TRBJ2-1, with TRBD2 as a possible D gene (6 bases). The V and J ends lost 5 bases and 5 bases respectively, with 16 bases between them. The CDR3 spans 15 residues. This chain's CDR3 is CASSLGLPLNNEQFF. For the CDR3, the DNA is TGTGCCAGCAGTCTGGGACTGCCTTTGAACAATGAGCAGTTCTTC.

Here the CDR3 reads CASSSNTLGRETQYF. CDR3 bases: TGTGCCAGCAGCTCGAATACCCTGGGGAGGGAGACCCAGTACTTC. The J gene is TRBJ2-5, the V gene TRBV7-2, with a tentative D call TRBD2 (6 bases). This CDR3 region has 15 residues. The V gene lost 4 bases and the J gene lost 5 bases, with 17 bases spanning the gap. Germline-derived CDR1 and CDR2 are SGHTA and FQGNSA.

This clonotype was counted a few times. The V and J genes are TRBV6-2 or TRBV6-3 and TRBJ2-7; D might be TRBD1 or TRBD2, each matching 5 bases. In germline, CDR1 is MNHEY, CDR2 SVGEGT. V lost 11 bases to trimming and J lost 5 bases, with 19 bases between them. The CDR3 runs 13 residues. DNA of the CDR3: TGTGCCGGACAAGGACCGAGCGGCAACGAGCAGTACTTC. Translating gives CAGQGPSGNEQYF.

This clonotype was detected a few times. The rearrangement joins TRBV7-8 to TRBJ2-3, with 11 bases that match TRBD2. The ends lost 5 bases at V and 5 bases at J; junction bases unmatched: 6. This CDR3 comprises 15 residues. The germline gives CDR1 SGHVS, CDR2 FQNEAQ. CDR3 bases: TGTGCCAGCAGCCCCGTAGCGGGAGGGGTAGATACGCAGTATTTT. Translating it yields CASSPVAGGVDTQYF.

This clonotype was counted a few times. V gene TRBV14 combines with J gene TRBJ2-7; no firm D call. V was cut by 0 bases and J by 2 bases, with 5 bases left in between. Germline assignment: CDR1 SGHDN and CDR2 FVKESK. This CDR3 is 13 amino acids long. CDR3 in amino acids: CASSQDLPYEQYF. The DNA of the CDR3 is TGTGCCAGCAGCCAAGATCTCCCCTACGAGCAGTACTTC.

This clonotype was recorded a few times. The chain has TRBV7-8 and TRBJ2-7; D perhaps matches TRBD2 (5 bases). The germline CDR1 and CDR2 sequences are SGHVS and FQNEAQ. With 5 bases removed from V and 1 base from J, the gap between germline ends came to 18 bases. The CDR3 has 16 residues. This CDR3 is CASSELEGTSSYEQYF. The CDR3 region has the DNA TGTGCCAGCAGCGAATTAGAGGGAACCAGTTCCTACGAGCAGTACTTC.

This clonotype has a handful of counts. The chain combines TRBV7-9 with TRBJ1-5; 9 positions agree with TRBD1. The CDR3 has 17 residues. With 1 base clipped from V and 4 bases from J, the junction kept 8 bases outside the gene matches. Germline V gene lookup returns CDR1 SEHNR and CDR2 FQNEAQ (reference sequence). CDR3 sequence: CASSLGKQGAGNQPQHF. In DNA, the CDR3 is TGTGCCAGCAGCTTAGGGAAACAGGGGGCTGGGAATCAGCCCCAGCATTTT.

With respect to this clonotype: This likely comes from a read error, as the CDR3 has no conserved phenylalanine or tryptophan at its end. This chain connects TRBV15 to TRBJ2-3, with 9 bases identical to TRBD1. The germline gives CDR1 LNHNV, CDR2 YYDKDF (reference sequence). V trimming: 3 bases; J trimming: 2 bases; junction bases outside the gene matches: 6. The CDR3 covers 16 residues. The CDR3: CATSRGTGRSTDTQYS. Written as DNA, the CDR3 is TGTGCCACCAGCAGGGGGACAGGGAGATCCACAGATACGCAGTATTCT.

This clonotype was picked up a small number of times. The chain joins TRBV28 to TRBJ1-6, with 11 bases that match TRBD1. Germline values: CDR1 MDHEN, CDR2 SYDVKM. This CDR3 region has 15 residues. The V segment lost 2 bases and the J segment 13 bases; nucleotides outside the gene matches: 7. The CDR3 bases are TGTGCCAGCAGTTTACCCGGGACAGGGGGAAATCCCCTCCACTTT. This gives the protein CASSLPGTGGNPLHF. Supplemented by reference TRBV28 and TRBJ1-6, the full variable domain reads DVKVTQSSRYLVKRTGEKVFLECVQDMDHENMFWYRQDPGLGLRLIYFSYDVKMKEKGDIPEGYSVSREKKERFSLILESASTNQTSMYLCASSLPGTGGNPLHFGNGTRLTVT.

The gene calls are TRBV29-1 and TRBJ2-2, with D perhaps matching TRBD2 (5 bases). In germline, CDR1 is SQVTM, CDR2 ANQGSEA. The V end lost 3 bases, the J end lost 5 bases, and 10 bases lay between the germline ends. This CDR3 contains 13 residues. CDR3 region: CSVDEGATGELFF. In DNA form, the CDR3 reads TGCAGCGTTGATGAGGGAGCGACCGGGGAGCTGTTTTTT.

The rearrangement links TRBV12-3 or TRBV12-4 to TRBJ2-1; 13 bases fit TRBD2. The CDR3 runs to 15 residues. Trimming cost V 6 bases and J 8 bases; bases outside gene matches: 7. The chain's CDR3 is CASSPGLAGLHEQFF. Here the CDR3 DNA reads TGTGCCAGCAGCCCGGGACTAGCGGGACTCCATGAGCAGTTCTTC.

In its sample, this clonotype was seen many times. DNA for the CDR3: TGTGCCAGCAGCTTAGCGTATGGCTACACCTTC. It codes for CASSLAYGYTF. This chain connects TRBV7-2 to TRBJ1-2; D is undetermined. The germline V gene has CDR1 SGHTA and CDR2 FQGNSA. V was cut by 0 bases and J by 5 bases, with 1 base left in between. The CDR3 is 11 residues long.

Ten or more counts support this clonotype. The CDR3 here is CSAVGTTGGDGYTF. The CDR3 coding sequence is TGCAGCGCCGTAGGGACGACAGGGGGCGATGGCTACACCTTC. The chain uses TRBV29-1 and TRBJ1-2; 10 positions match TRBD1. The CDR3 spans 14 residues. V trimming: 7 bases; J trimming: 6 bases; junction bases outside the gene matches: 11. Germline values: CDR1 SQVTM, CDR2 ANQGSEA.

The chain employs TRBV4-2 and TRBJ2-3, with D possibly being TRBD2 (5 bases). Germline V gene sequence: CDR1 LGHNA, CDR2 YNFKEQ. The CDR3 is 17 amino acids. Trimming shortened V by 0 bases and J by 1 base, and 14 bases separated the two germline ends. The CDR3 spells CASSQDHSSSRTDTQYF. The CDR3, as DNA: TGTGCCAGCAGCCAAGATCATTCTAGCTCTCGCACAGATACGCAGTATTTT.

This clonotype was observed at least ten times. The rearrangement joins TRBV21-1 to TRBJ2-7; TRBD2, the table's D call, lacks a check against the DNA. TRBV21-1 is designated a pseudogene. CDR3 length: 18 residues. The CDR3 DNA reads TGTGCCAGCAGCACCATCCTCCCGACACCTACGGCAACCTACGAGCAGTACTTC. As protein: CASSTILPTPTATYEQYF.

This clonotype was picked up many times. The chain carries TRBV4-2 and TRBJ1-5, with a possible D match to TRBD1 (5 bases). The germline V gene has CDR1 LGHNA and CDR2 YNFKEQ. The CDR3 is 14 amino acids. V lost 0 bases and J 9 bases, leaving 12 bases between the germline ends. CDR3 loop: CASSQDRGGRPQHF. Here the CDR3 DNA reads TGTGCCAGCAGCCAAGATCGGGGCGGTCGGCCCCAGCATTTT.

This clonotype has ten or more counts. The chain combines TRBV9 with TRBJ1-3; D may be TRBD1 (6 bases). The CDR3 is 16 amino acids. Per germline, CDR1 SGDLS and CDR2 YYNGEE. Trimming left V 4 bases short and J 0 bases short, with 14 bases between. The CDR3: CASSPPGVSSGNTIYF. DNA of the CDR3: TGTGCCAGCAGCCCCCCAGGGGTCTCCTCTGGAAACACCATATATTTT.

J is TRBJ2-1 and V is TRBV2; perhaps D is TRBD1 or TRBD2 (6 bases each). The germline gives CDR1 SNHLY, CDR2 FYNNEI. The CDR3 runs 15 residues. V shed 7 bases and J shed 1 base, with 14 bases lying between them. The CDR3 loop reads CASTSSGASYNEQFF. CDR3 sequence (DNA): TGTGCCAGCACGAGCTCGGGGGCATCCTACAATGAGCAGTTCTTC.

This chain connects TRBV27 to TRBJ2-7; 14 positions match TRBD2. CDR1 and CDR2 from the germline V gene are MNHEY and SMNVEV (reference sequence). The CDR3 spans 16 residues. J was trimmed by 0 bases and V by 6 bases; bases with no gene match: 4. The CDR3, as DNA: TGTGCCAGCAGCCAGGGACTAGCGGGGGACTCCTACGAGCAGTACTTC. This encodes CASSQGLAGDSYEQYF.

This chain connects TRBV9 to TRBJ2-5; D possibly corresponds to TRBD2 (5 bases). Germline V lookup: CDR1 SGDLS, CDR2 YYNGEE. The CDR3 consists of 14 residues. Trimming removed 0 bases at V and 0 bases at J, with 6 bases between. The CDR3 is CASSVGGNQETQYF. The CDR3 region has the DNA TGTGCCAGCAGCGTAGGAGGGAACCAAGAGACCCAGTACTTC. The full variable domain, with the rest looked up from reference TRBV9 and TRBJ2-5, is DSGVTQTPKHLITATGQRVTLRCSPRSGDLSVYWYQQSLDQGLQFLIQYYNGEERAKGNILERFSAQQFPDLHSELNLSSLELGDSALYFCASSVGGNQETQYFGPGTRLLVL.

The genes are TRBV5-1 and TRBJ2-1; the D gene is possibly TRBD2 (6 bases). This CDR3 comprises 17 residues. V gave up 0 bases and J gave up 0 bases, with 13 bases separating them. Per germline, CDR1 SGHRS and CDR2 YFSETQ. CDR3 sequence (DNA): TGCGCCAGCAGCTTGGCCCCCGGGGGATTCTCCTACAATGAGCAGTTCTTC. Translating it yields CASSLAPGGFSYNEQFF.

This clonotype was observed at least ten times. The CDR3 loop reads CASSFAHGIPSVWGNTIYF. CDR3 nucleotides: TGCGCCAGCAGCTTCGCCCATGGTATACCTTCAGTCTGGGGAAACACCATATATTTT. The V gene is TRBV4-1, the J gene TRBJ1-3; D unclear. Germline V gives CDR1 MGHRA, CDR2 YSYEKL. CDR3 length: 19 residues. V lost 5 bases to trimming and J lost 4 bases, with 27 bases between them.

This clonotype was recorded a few times. The V and J genes are TRBV20-1 and TRBJ2-3, with a weak D call TRBD2 (6 bases). Germline CDR1 and CDR2: DFQATT and SNEGSKA (reference sequence). V was clipped by 0 bases and J by 2 bases, with 12 bases between them. CDR3 length equals 15 residues. CDR3 coding DNA: TGCAGTGCTAGAGACGCCGGACTACACACAGATACGCAGTATTTT. Encoded protein: CSARDAGLHTDTQYF.

This sequence joins TRBV7-2 and TRBJ2-1; 7 bases fit TRBD2. Germline loops: CDR1 SGHTA, CDR2 FQGNSA. V was pared by 6 bases and J by 7 bases, with 12 bases of the junction left unmatched. The CDR3 loop spans 15 amino acids. As DNA, the CDR3 is TGTGCCAGCAGGGCAACGGGGGGTAGACATAATGAGCAGTTCTTC. Protein sequence: CASRATGGRHNEQFF.

This clonotype was counted a few times. The DNA for the CDR3 is TGTGCCAGCAGCTCAACTAGCGGGGGGTCCTACAATGAGCAGTTCTTC. This gives the protein CASSSTSGGSYNEQFF. The rearrangement joins TRBV7-2 to TRBJ2-1; 12 bases are shared with TRBD2. CDR3 length: 16 residues. Losses at the gene ends were 4 bases for V and 1 base for J; bases not matched to a gene: 2. Germline assignment: CDR1 SGHTA and CDR2 FQGNSA.